This T cell receptor (beta chain) was identified during a study of cytomegalovirus exposure and HLA in healthy donors. The overall study: Earlier results showed 120 million or so unique TCR beta sequences derived from 150 million to 200 million T cells.

This clone was seen a few times. CDR1 is KGHSH and CDR2 is LQKENI in the germline V gene. V trimming: 2 bases; J trimming: 7 bases; junction bases outside the gene matches: 19. The CDR3 is made up of 19 amino acids. The PCR ran on 60 Vbeta and 13 Jbeta primers. The data were produced by immunoSEQ multiplex PCR, yet TCRdb's version contains in-frame clones alone and is incomplete. The table lists 130,000 to 150,000 clones, roughly 80% of them singletons. This chain joins TRBV18 and TRBJ2-2; 7 bases fit TRBD2. The source is a man aged 18 to 30 in good health and CMV-seronegative. Source material: PBMCs. CDR3 sequence reads: CASSPRIMGRAARDGELFF. For the CDR3, the DNA is TGTGCCAGCTCACCAAGAATCATGGGGAGGGCAGCTCGTGACGGGGAGCTGTTTTTT. The whole variable domain, filled in from reference TRBV18 and TRBJ2-2, reads NAGVMQNPRHLVRRRGQEARLRCSPMKGHSHVYWYRQLPEEGLKFMVYLQKENIIDESGMPKERFSAEFPKEGPSILRIQQVVRGDSAAYFCASSPRIMGRAARDGELFFGEGSRLTVL.